This T cell receptor beta chain stems from a study of T cell repertoires in cytomegalovirus infection. Study background: Indicated by public TCR beta signatures were CMV infection and matching HLA type. Study-level results: Across the ex vivo response, the dominant clonotypes were HLA-C-restricted CMV-specific TCR beta clonotypes. The cumulative frequency of public TCR beta families identified carriers of CMV plus the relevant HLA.

This clonotype was seen many times. Its antigen remains unidentified. TCRdb called the reads again in MiXCR, with one record for every CDR3 protein. The sample has approximately 250,000 distinct CDR3 sequences, around 9% seen once; the top ten hold about 14%. The CDR3 extends over 18 amino acids. Germline CDR1 and CDR2: MGHRA and YSYEKL. Trimming pared 0 bases from V and 1 base from J, leaving 18 bases between. The sequence was obtained from a human donor in good health (CMV status not recorded). Some clones in this sample may be carry-over from other donors' samples. The source material was PBMCs. This chain joins TRBV4-1 and TRBJ1-2; tentative D call: TRBD1 (5 bases). The CDR3 nucleotides are TGCGCCAGCAGCCAAGACCAGGGTGGGACCGGTTATAACTATGGCTACACCTTC. Translation: CASSQDQGGTGYNYGYTF.